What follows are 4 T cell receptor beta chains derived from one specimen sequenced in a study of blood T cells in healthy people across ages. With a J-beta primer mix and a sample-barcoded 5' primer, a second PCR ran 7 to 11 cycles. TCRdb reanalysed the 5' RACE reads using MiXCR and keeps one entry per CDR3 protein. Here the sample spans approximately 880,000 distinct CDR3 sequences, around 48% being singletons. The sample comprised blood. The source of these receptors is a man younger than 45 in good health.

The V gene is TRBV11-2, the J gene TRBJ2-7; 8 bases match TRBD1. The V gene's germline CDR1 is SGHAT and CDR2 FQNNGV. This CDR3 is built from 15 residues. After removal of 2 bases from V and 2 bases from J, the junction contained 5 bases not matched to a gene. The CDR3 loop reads CASSLRQGLTYEQYF. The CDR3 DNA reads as TGTGCCAGCAGCTTAAGACAGGGGCTAACCTACGAGCAGTACTTC.

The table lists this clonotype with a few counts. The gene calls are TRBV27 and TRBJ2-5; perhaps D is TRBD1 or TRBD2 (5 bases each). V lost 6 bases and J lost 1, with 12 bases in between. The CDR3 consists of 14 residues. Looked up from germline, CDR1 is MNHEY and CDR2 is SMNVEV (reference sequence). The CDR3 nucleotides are TGTGCCAGCAGCGAGAGGGACGGCCAAGAGACCCAGTACTTC. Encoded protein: CASSERDGQETQYF.

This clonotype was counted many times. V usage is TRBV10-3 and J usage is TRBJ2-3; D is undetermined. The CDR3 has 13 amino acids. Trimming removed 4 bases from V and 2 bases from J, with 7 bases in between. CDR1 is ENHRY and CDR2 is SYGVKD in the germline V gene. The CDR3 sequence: CAISGALTDTQYF. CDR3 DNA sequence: TGTGCCATCAGTGGTGCACTCACAGATACGCAGTATTTT.

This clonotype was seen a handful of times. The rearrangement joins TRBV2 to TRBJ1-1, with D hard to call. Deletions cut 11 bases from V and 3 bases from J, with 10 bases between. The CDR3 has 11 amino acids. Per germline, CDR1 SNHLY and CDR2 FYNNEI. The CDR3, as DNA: TGTGCCTTCCAAAGGTACACTGAAGCTTTCTTT. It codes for CAFQRYTEAFF.